This T cell receptor (beta chain) was captured by sequencing in a study of T-cell reconstitution after alpha-beta-depleted transplantation in children. Findings of the study overall: Once a year had passed after transplant, T-cell counts and diversity came mostly from newly produced T cells. In patients about two months after transplant, alpha-beta T cells reportedly arose from several hundred expanded graft clones.

Preparing the TCRbeta library involved the use of unique molecular identifiers. A single record per CDR3 protein comes from TCRdb applying MiXCR to the PCR reads. The sample consists of around 90,000 distinct CDR3 sequences, 15% to 18% of them appearing once. A note on this clonotype: Its specificity is not known.

This receptor was taken from a male patient under 10 years old who had a stem cell transplant for acute lymphoblastic leukemia, so the T cells may come from the graft donor. The sequenced sample was PBMCs, mostly from graft donor cells, obtained 180 days after TCRalphabeta/CD19-depleted stem cell transplant.

CDR3 loop: CSVELQGAHEQFF. The CDR3 DNA reads as TGCAGCGTTGAACTACAGGGGGCACATGAGCAGTTCTTC. This sequence joins TRBV29-1 and TRBJ2-1; 9 bases line up with TRBD1. Germline CDR1 SQVTM, CDR2 ANQGSEA. V lost 2 bases, J lost 8 bases, and 4 bases stayed unmatched. CDR3 length: 13 residues.